These 32 T cell receptor beta chains came from one sample sequenced in a study of shared T cell receptors in the human thymus. Using immunoSEQ multiplex PCR, the repertoire was profiled, and TCRdb retains in-frame clones only, with some absent. The repertoire consists of approximately 400,000 clones, with roughly 94% occurring once and the leading ten covering approximately 0.02%. The material sequenced was thymocytes. The receptors derive from a human donor.

This clone was detected only once. The chain is built from TRBV2 and TRBJ2-7, with 9 bases lining up with TRBD2. Germline values: CDR1 SNHLY, CDR2 FYNNEI. The CDR3 sequence is 16 residues long. Trimming at V came to 2 bases and at J to 2 bases, leaving 7 bases not matched to a gene. The CDR3 loop is CASSERGGLAAYEQYF. The CDR3 DNA follows: TGTGCCAGCAGTGAACGGGGGGGACTAGCAGCCTACGAGCAGTACTTC.

In DNA, the CDR3 is TGTGCCAGCAGCCACCAACCACAGGGTACGAAGACCCAGTACTTC. Residues: CASSHQPQGTKTQYF. V and J are TRBV14 and TRBJ2-5; a possible D gene is TRBD1 (6 bases). The V end was cut by 3 bases, the J end by 6 bases, with 17 bases between. The CDR3 has 15 amino acids. Germline CDR1 reads SGHDN; CDR2 reads FVKESK. The whole variable domain, remainder taken from reference TRBV14 and TRBJ2-5, is EAGVTQFPSHSVIEKGQTVTLRCDPISGHDNLYWYRRVMGKEIKFLLHFVKESKQDESGMPNNRFLAERTGGTYSTLKVQPAELEDSGVYFCASSHQPQGTKTQYFGPGTRLLVL.

The gene calls are TRBV21-1 and TRBJ2-1; the table's D call TRBD1 went unverified against the DNA. TRBV21-1 is recorded as a pseudogene. The CDR3 covers 14 residues. The CDR3 loop is CASSKAPQDNEQFF. The CDR3 region has the DNA TGTGCCAGCAGCAAAGCCCCCCAGGACAATGAGCAGTTCTTC.

Worth noting for this clone: At one boundary the junction diverges from the germline segment, which might be a read error. The rearrangement uses TRBV7-2 and TRBJ1-3; D unclear. The germline CDR1 and CDR2 sequences are SGHTA and FQGNSA. The CDR3 totals 13 residues. CDR3 in amino acids: CASSRVYGDTIYF. The CDR3 DNA is TGTGCCAGCAGCCGCGTTTATGGAGACACCATATATTTT.

This clone came up a few times. The V call is TRBV9, the J call TRBJ2-6, with D maybe TRBD2 (6 bases). The CDR3 runs to 15 residues. Germline V gives CDR1 SGDLS, CDR2 YYNGEE. Trimming removed 5 bases from V and 1 base from J, with 10 bases in between. CDR3 DNA: TGTGCCAGCAGTGGAGGGGAATCTGGGGCCAACGTCCTGACTTTC. It codes for CASSGGESGANVLTF.

V usage is TRBV6-4 and J usage is TRBJ1-1; maybe TRBD1 (5 bases). The CDR3 consists of 14 residues. V lost 2 bases, J lost 4 bases, and 11 bases lay in between. The germline gives CDR1 MRHNA, CDR2 SNTAGT. CDR3 sequence reads: CASSDGGDSTEAFF. The DNA for the CDR3 is TGTGCCAGCAGTGACGGTGGGGACTCCACTGAAGCTTTCTTT.

This chain joins TRBV28 and TRBJ2-7; the match to TRBD2 covers 7 bases. The V segment lost 5 bases and the J segment 4 bases; nucleotides outside the gene matches: 5. Per germline, CDR1 MDHEN and CDR2 SYDVKM. The CDR3 covers 13 residues. CDR3 amino acids: CASSSSGLYEQYF. The CDR3 DNA sequence: TGTGCCAGCAGTAGTAGCGGGTTATACGAGCAGTACTTC.

This sequence joins TRBV5-1 and TRBJ1-1; D perhaps matches TRBD1 (6 bases). Germline CDR1 is SGHRS and CDR2 is YFSETQ. The CDR3 runs 14 residues. Between the trimmed V and J ends, which lost 5 bases and 5 bases, there was a span of 16 bases. CDR3 in amino acids: CASRSDNTGTEAFF. CDR3 in DNA: TGCGCCAGCAGATCGGACAATACAGGGACTGAAGCTTTCTTT. Together with reference TRBV5-1 and TRBJ1-1, the CDR3 gives the full variable domain: KAGVTQTPRYLIKTRGQQVTLSCSPISGHRSVSWYQQTPGQGLQFLFEYFSETQRNKGNFPGRFSGRQFSNSRSEMNVSTLELGDSALYLCASRSDNTGTEAFFGQGTRLTVV.

The rearrangement uses TRBV15 and TRBJ2-3; TRBD1 matches at 12 bases. CDR1 and CDR2 (germline): LNHNV, YYDKDF (reference sequence). This CDR3 contains 17 residues. Trimming at V came to 1 base and at J to 1 base, leaving 3 bases not matched to a gene. CDR3 amino acids: CATSRVGTGGRTDTQYF. Written as DNA, the CDR3 is TGTGCCACCAGCAGAGTGGGGACAGGGGGCCGCACAGATACGCAGTATTTT. Full variable domain (rest looked up from reference TRBV15 and TRBJ2-3): DAMVIQNPRYQVTQFGKPVTLSCSQTLNHNVMYWYQQKSSQAPKLLFHYYDKDFNNEADTPDNFQSRRPNTSFCFLDIRSPGLGDTAMYLCATSRVGTGGRTDTQYFGPGTRLTVL.

The V and J genes are TRBV5-1 and TRBJ2-6, with no clear D. Germline CDR1 SGHRS, CDR2 YFSETQ. The CDR3 totals 17 residues. Trimming shortened V by 3 bases and J by 0 bases, and 13 bases separated the two germline ends. Here the CDR3 DNA reads TGCGCCAGCAGCTACCTGCGACTCAGCTCTGGGGCCAACGTCCTGACTTTC. Translating gives CASSYLRLSSGANVLTF.

This chain links TRBV6-1 with TRBJ2-3; D might be TRBD1 (6 bases). The germline CDR1 and CDR2 sequences are MNHNS and SASEGT. The CDR3 is 14 residues long. V was shortened by 7 bases and J by 4 bases, with 15 bases between the two germline ends. The CDR3 loop is CASTLLRGADTQYF. CDR3 DNA: TGTGCCAGCACACTCCTCAGGGGAGCAGATACGCAGTATTTT.

The V call is TRBV5-4, the J call TRBJ2-3; D ambiguous. Germline V gene data show CDR1 as SGHNT and CDR2 as YYREEE (reference sequence). Trimming took off 3 bases at V and 2 bases at J, with 13 bases between the two ends. The CDR3 covers 15 residues. In nucleotides, the CDR3 is TGTGCCAGCAGCTCTCCCCCGAACCCCACAGATACGCAGTATTTT. Encoded protein: CASSSPPNPTDTQYF.

The rearrangement uses TRBV7-2 and TRBJ2-6; 7 bases fit TRBD1. V dropped 1 base and J dropped 1; count of bases not matched to a gene: 4. Per germline, CDR1 SGHTA and CDR2 FQGNSA. This CDR3 is built from 17 residues. Here the CDR3 reads CASSLVLTGSGANVLTF. CDR3 coding DNA: TGTGCCAGCAGCTTAGTCTTGACAGGGTCTGGGGCCAACGTCCTGACTTTC.

The chain employs TRBV10-3 and TRBJ2-7, with 7 bases fitting TRBD2. CDR3 length: 13 amino acids. Trimming removed 10 bases from V and 3 bases from J; junction bases left unmatched: 9. The germline CDR1 and CDR2 sequences are ENHRY and SYGVKD. The DNA for the CDR3 is TGTGCCAATGGACTAGGTTCCGGCTACGAGCAGTACTTC. It is translated as CANGLGSGYEQYF.

This chain links TRBV5-6 with TRBJ1-1; D is ambiguous. Germline CDR1 reads SGHDT; CDR2 reads YYEEEE. The CDR3 is 17 amino acids. V gave up 0 bases and J gave up 2 bases, with 17 bases separating them. CDR3 region: CASSLVGATPLNTEAFF. In DNA form, the CDR3 reads TGTGCCAGCAGCTTGGTGGGCGCCACTCCCCTAAACACTGAAGCTTTCTTT.

This chain uses TRBV28 with TRBJ2-7; 12 nucleotides match TRBD1. This CDR3 contains 15 residues. The germline V gene encodes CDR1 MDHEN and CDR2 SYDVKM. Germline trimming cut 6 bases from V and 4 bases from J; bases unmatched to any gene: 7. CDR3 amino acids: CASSPGDRGLYEQYF. CDR3 DNA: TGTGCCAGCAGCCCGGGGGACAGGGGGCTTTACGAGCAGTACTTC.

The V and J genes are TRBV19 and TRBJ2-7; 10 bases line up with TRBD2. V shed 6 bases and J 3 bases; nucleotides not matched to a gene: 5. Germline V gives CDR1 LNHDA, CDR2 SQIVND (reference sequence). The CDR3 length is 14 residues. This CDR3 is CASSRTSGIYEQYF. Written as DNA, the CDR3 is TGTGCCAGTAGCCGGACTAGCGGAATCTACGAGCAGTACTTC. Complete variable domain (other parts from reference TRBV19 and TRBJ2-7): DGGITQSPKYLFRKEGQNVTLSCEQNLNHDAMYWYRQDPGQGLRLIYYSQIVNDFQKGDIAEGYSVSREKKESFPLTVTSAQKNPTAFYLCASSRTSGIYEQYFGPGTRLTVT.

Of note for this clone: Its ends do not fully match the called genes, so a read error is possible. The chain has TRBV7-6 and TRBJ2-7; D gene ambiguous. The germline V gene has CDR1 SGHVS and CDR2 FNYEAQ. CDR3 length: 13 amino acids. The CDR3 DNA follows: TGTGCCAGCAGCCCTACCGGGCCCTGGGCTGAGGAGTTC. Protein product: CASSPTGPWAEEF. The variable domain in full, with the rest retrieved from reference TRBV7-6 and TRBJ2-7, is GAGVSQSPRYKVTKRGQDVALRCDPISGHVSLYWYRQALGQGPEFLTYFNYEAQQDKSGLPNDRFSAERPEGSISTLTIQRTEQRDSAMYRCASSPTGPWAEEFGPGTRLTVT.

The rearrangement uses TRBV10-3 and TRBJ2-3; D is uncertain. Trimming removed 2 bases at V and 0 bases at J, with 15 bases between. The germline CDR1 and CDR2 sequences are ENHRY and SYGVKD. CDR3 length: 17 amino acids. The DNA for the CDR3 is TGTGCCATCAGTGAGATAAAGCGAGAGGATAGCACAGATACGCAGTATTTT. This encodes CAISEIKREDSTDTQYF.

This clone was seen only a few times. The genes are TRBV7-6 and TRBJ1-1; D remains unclear. Germline CDR1 is SGHVS and CDR2 is FNYEAQ. The CDR3 is made up of 13 amino acids. V was clipped by 2 bases and J by 11 bases, with 15 bases between them. CDR3 sequence reads: CASSLTAAGVAFF. The CDR3 DNA reads TGTGCCAGCAGCTTAACAGCGGCCGGTGTGGCTTTCTTT.

This chain uses TRBV7-3 with TRBJ2-6; the D call may be TRBD1 or TRBD2 (5 bases each). The CDR3 sequence is 16 residues long. V was trimmed by 5 bases and J by 2 bases, leaving 13 bases between them. Germline V gene lookup returns CDR1 SGHTA and CDR2 FQGTGA. CDR3: CASSPPGTPGANVLTF. CDR3 in DNA: TGTGCCAGCAGCCCACCGGGGACGCCTGGGGCCAACGTCCTGACTTTC.

The chain links TRBV9 to TRBJ2-1, with TRBD1 as a possible D gene (6 bases). The germline gives CDR1 SGDLS, CDR2 YYNGEE. This CDR3 spans 12 amino acids. Deletions cut 2 bases from V and 13 bases from J, with 13 bases between. DNA for the CDR3: TGTGCCAGCAGCGTTACAGGGTACTTACAGTTCTTC. Translated: CASSVTGYLQFF.

This chain connects TRBV28 to TRBJ2-1, with D perhaps TRBD2 (5 bases). V gave up 8 bases and J gave up 0 bases, with 17 bases separating them. The CDR3 has 16 residues. Germline V lookup: CDR1 MDHEN, CDR2 SYDVKM. The CDR3 sequence: CASPQEDSSSYNEQFF. The CDR3 DNA reads TGTGCCAGCCCTCAGGAGGATTCTAGCTCCTACAATGAGCAGTTCTTC. Combining the CDR3 with reference TRBV28 and TRBJ2-1 gives the whole variable domain DVKVTQSSRYLVKRTGEKVFLECVQDMDHENMFWYRQDPGLGLRLIYFSYDVKMKEKGDIPEGYSVSREKKERFSLILESASTNQTSMYLCASPQEDSSSYNEQFFGPGTRLTVL.

The rearrangement joins TRBV7-9 to TRBJ2-7, with a tentative D call TRBD1 (6 bases). The V gene's germline CDR1 is SEHNR and CDR2 FQNEAQ (reference sequence). Trimming shortened V by 5 bases and J by 5 bases, and 10 bases separated the two germline ends. The CDR3 runs 12 residues. CDR3 in amino acids: CASSPRTDEQYF. CDR3 sequence (DNA): TGTGCCAGCAGCCCCAGGACAGACGAGCAGTACTTC.

The chain carries TRBV14 and TRBJ2-1; 9 nucleotides align to TRBD1. CDR1 SGHDN and CDR2 FVKESK come from the germline V gene. The CDR3 length is 17 residues. Trimming cost V 0 bases and J 5 bases; bases outside gene matches: 8. The CDR3 region is CASSQDLRDRENNEQFF. The CDR3 coding sequence is TGTGCCAGCAGCCAAGATCTCCGGGACAGGGAGAACAATGAGCAGTTCTTC.

As DNA, the CDR3 is TGTGCCAGCAGCTTAGACAGGGTGGACGACTATGGCTACACCTTC. Translated: CASSLDRVDDYGYTF. The V call is TRBV5-5, the J call TRBJ1-2; 7 bases are shared with TRBD1. The CDR3 spans 15 residues. V gave up 2 bases and J gave up 3 bases; unmatched junction bases: 7. Germline V gives CDR1 SGHKS, CDR2 YYEKEE (reference sequence).

This rearrangement joins TRBV27 to TRBJ1-5, with 7 bases identical to TRBD1. Germline V gene data show CDR1 as MNHEY and CDR2 as SMNVEV (reference sequence). The CDR3 consists of 13 residues. V was pared by 5 bases and J by 7 bases, with 5 bases of the junction left unmatched. CDR3 sequence: CASSTGEPQPQHF. The CDR3 region has the DNA TGTGCCAGCAGTACAGGGGAACCCCAGCCCCAGCATTTT.

V gene TRBV27 combines with J gene TRBJ2-7; 7 nucleotides match TRBD1. Germline V gene sequence: CDR1 MNHEY, CDR2 SMNVEV (reference sequence). The length of the CDR3 is 15 residues. The V and J ends lost 2 bases and 2 bases, in that order; junction bases with no gene match: 6. Written as DNA, the CDR3 is TGTGCCAGCAGTTTAAGTAGGGGGCAGCCCTACGAGCAGTACTTC. It yields the protein CASSLSRGQPYEQYF.

The genes are TRBV28 and TRBJ2-2; 7 positions match TRBD2. Germline assignment: CDR1 MDHEN and CDR2 SYDVKM. J was trimmed by 7 bases and V by 2 bases; bases with no gene match: 13. The CDR3 totals 17 residues. The CDR3: CASSLRPRVRGGGELFF. The CDR3 bases are TGTGCCAGCAGTTTACGACCAAGGGTTCGCGGGGGCGGGGAGCTGTTTTTT.

The chain employs TRBV29-1 and TRBJ1-1; TRBD1 agrees at 7 bases. J gave up 4 bases and V 4 bases, and 9 bases lay outside the gene matches. This CDR3 contains 14 residues. Germline-derived CDR1 and CDR2 are SQVTM and ANQGSEA. This chain's CDR3 is CSVARQGRSTEAFF. CDR3 bases: TGCAGCGTTGCCCGACAGGGCCGAAGCACTGAAGCTTTCTTT.

The chain uses TRBV11-3 and TRBJ1-3; 7 bases are a match to TRBD1. CDR1 and CDR2 (germline): SGHNT, YENEEA. The V and J ends lost 4 bases and 8 bases, in that order; junction bases with no gene match: 14. CDR3 length: 16 amino acids. CDR3: CASSSRYRGPGDTIYF. The CDR3 region has the DNA TGTGCCAGCAGCTCGAGATACAGGGGCCCCGGGGACACCATATATTTT.

This clone was counted once. The V call is TRBV7-9, the J call TRBJ2-7; tentative D call: TRBD1 (5 bases). Germline CDR1 reads SEHNR; CDR2 reads FQNEAQ (reference sequence). V dropped 2 bases and J dropped 0 bases, with 17 bases sitting between them. The CDR3 is 17 amino acids. The CDR3, as DNA: TGTGCCAGCAGCTTACCGTCCACAGGCTTTTCCTCCTACGAGCAGTACTTC. Amino acid sequence: CASSLPSTGFSSYEQYF.